The 15 T cell receptor beta chains reported below all come from one sample, sequenced in a study of T cell changes during pregnancy in multiple sclerosis. Produced via immunoSEQ multiplex PCR; TCRdb's table is partial and in-frame only. Of roughly 70,000 clones listed, around 90% are singletons. The input for sequencing was peripheral blood, taken in the third trimester of pregnancy. All receptors come from a female donor with multiple sclerosis, enrolled in a pregnancy study.

This chain joins TRBV10-3 and TRBJ2-7; 9 nucleotides align to TRBD1. This CDR3 spans 13 amino acids. CDR1 ENHRY and CDR2 SYGVKD come from the germline V gene. Trimming took 6 bases from V and 4 from J; bases not matched to a gene: 4. The CDR3 bases are TGTGCCATCAGGGGACAGGGTGGGTACGAGCAGTACTTC. Translation gives CAIRGQGGYEQYF.

The chain recombines TRBV7-6 with TRBJ2-1, with D possibly being TRBD1 (6 bases). V lost 0 bases and J 12 bases, leaving 15 bases between the germline ends. Germline V gene lookup returns CDR1 SGHVS and CDR2 FNYEAQ. The CDR3 loop spans 14 amino acids. The CDR3 sequence: CASSLAGSTGWQFF. For the CDR3, the DNA is TGTGCCAGCAGCTTAGCGGGGTCCACAGGGTGGCAGTTCTTC.

The chain is built from TRBV5-1 and TRBJ2-3; 11 positions match TRBD2. This CDR3 region has 16 residues. Per the germline V gene, CDR1 is SGHRS and CDR2 is YFSETQ. V gave up 4 bases and J gave up 4 bases; unmatched junction bases: 8. CDR3 protein: CASSALLAGVADTQYF. DNA for the CDR3: TGCGCCAGCAGCGCCTTACTAGCGGGAGTTGCAGATACGCAGTATTTT.

This chain joins TRBV5-4 and TRBJ2-1; TRBD1 matches 9 bases. In germline, CDR1 is SGHNT, CDR2 YYREEE (reference sequence). The CDR3 covers 15 residues. V gave up 4 bases and J gave up 0 bases; unmatched junction bases: 2. The CDR3: CASSAGQGSYNEQFF. The CDR3 bases are TGTGCCAGCAGCGCGGGACAGGGCTCCTACAATGAGCAGTTCTTC.

V usage is TRBV29-1 and J usage is TRBJ2-5; TRBD2 is a possible D gene (6 bases). CDR3 length: 13 residues. Deletions cut 0 bases from V and 6 bases from J, with 11 bases between. Germline loops: CDR1 SQVTM, CDR2 ANQGSEA. The CDR3 here is CSVEEGGSKTQYF. CDR3 DNA: TGCAGCGTTGAAGAAGGAGGGAGTAAGACCCAGTACTTC.

The table lists this clone with a few counts. The chain links TRBV2 to TRBJ1-5; 9 bases align to TRBD1. The CDR3 extends over 17 amino acids. With 5 bases clipped from V and 5 bases from J, the junction kept 13 bases outside the gene matches. CDR1 and CDR2 from the germline V gene are SNHLY and FYNNEI. The DNA of the CDR3 is TGTGCCAGCAGTCCATTTGCGGGACAGGGATTCGATCAGCCCCAGCATTTT. The encoded protein is CASSPFAGQGFDQPQHF.

This chain's CDR3 is CASRGGGRGEETQYF. The CDR3 DNA sequence: TGTGCCAGTAGAGGTGGCGGGAGGGGGGAAGAGACCCAGTACTTC. The chain joins TRBV6-1 to TRBJ2-5; 9 positions match TRBD2. The CDR3 extends over 15 amino acids. CDR1 and CDR2 from the germline V gene are MNHNS and SASEGT. Trimming at V came to 9 bases and at J to 3 bases, leaving 11 bases not matched to a gene.

This clone appeared a few times. The chain has TRBV27 and TRBJ1-2; 11 bases map to TRBD1. With 4 bases clipped from V and 5 bases from J, the junction kept 9 bases outside the gene matches. This CDR3 has 16 residues. Germline loops: CDR1 MNHEY, CDR2 SMNVEV (reference sequence). CDR3 nucleotides: TGTGCCAGCAGTTCGCGGACAGGGGGCTATGAATATGGCTACACCTTC. Encoded protein: CASSSRTGGYEYGYTF.

J is TRBJ1-2 and V is TRBV19; 11 nucleotides agree with TRBD1. This CDR3 comprises 17 residues. Unmatched junction bases numbered 13, after V lost 6 bases and J lost 4 bases. CDR1 LNHDA and CDR2 SQIVND come from the germline V gene (reference sequence). DNA for the CDR3: TGTGCCAGTAGCCTCTCCGGGACAGGGGGATTCGGCTATGGCTACACCTTC. It yields the protein CASSLSGTGGFGYGYTF.

As to this clone: An end of the junction does not agree with germline; a read error may underlie this. V and J are TRBV5-1 and TRBJ1-1; no reliable D call. CDR1 is SGHRS, CDR2 YFSETQ, per germline. This CDR3 is 12 amino acids long. The CDR3, as DNA: TGCGCCAGCAGTTTGGGAGACACTGAAGCTTTCTTT. It yields the protein CASSLGDTEAFF.

The rearrangement uses TRBV7-2 and TRBJ2-2; 8 bases line up with TRBD1. The V gene end was trimmed by 5 bases and the J gene end by 6 bases; junction bases not matched to a gene: 8. Germline V gene lookup returns CDR1 SGHTA and CDR2 FQGNSA. The CDR3 length is 15 residues. CDR3: CASSTLQGAPGELFF. Here the CDR3 DNA reads TGTGCCAGCAGCACTCTCCAGGGGGCCCCCGGGGAGCTGTTTTTT.

In its sample, this clone was seen many times. The V gene is TRBV19, the J gene TRBJ1-3; 7 bases align to TRBD1. Germline values: CDR1 LNHDA, CDR2 SQIVND (reference sequence). Trimming at V came to 8 bases and at J to 3 bases, leaving 7 bases not matched to a gene. The CDR3 has 14 amino acids. The CDR3 DNA follows: TGTGCCAGTGGCCGGGACAGTGGTGGAAACACCATATATTTT. Translating it yields CASGRDSGGNTIYF. Using reference TRBV19 and TRBJ1-3 for the parts outside the CDR3, the full variable domain is DGGITQSPKYLFRKEGQNVTLSCEQNLNHDAMYWYRQDPGQGLRLIYYSQIVNDFQKGDIAEGYSVSREKKESFPLTVTSAQKNPTAFYLCASGRDSGGNTIYFGEGSWLTVV.

V gene TRBV27 combines with J gene TRBJ1-5; D not resolved. Germline V CDR1 and CDR2: MNHEY, SMNVEV (reference sequence). There are 17 residues in the CDR3. V dropped 7 bases and J dropped 3 bases, with 22 bases sitting between them. This chain's CDR3 is CASTFYDLKPFNQPQHF. The DNA of the CDR3 is TGTGCCAGCACTTTTTACGACTTGAAGCCTTTCAATCAGCCCCAGCATTTT.

The chain carries TRBV27 and TRBJ2-3; D is possibly TRBD1 (6 bases). CDR1 and CDR2 (germline): MNHEY, SMNVEV (reference sequence). The germline V and J ends were trimmed by 3 bases and 3 bases, with 10 bases remaining between them. CDR3 length: 14 amino acids. Here the CDR3 reads CASSLRGRTDTQYF. For the CDR3, the DNA is TGTGCCAGCAGTTTGAGGGGGAGAACAGATACGCAGTATTTT.

The chain joins TRBV18 to TRBJ2-7, with TRBD2 matching over 9 bases. Per the germline V gene, CDR1 is KGHSH and CDR2 is LQKENI. V was clipped by 5 bases and J by 0 bases; unmatched bases: 8. The CDR3 totals 16 residues. The CDR3 sequence: CASSVLSGRDSYEQYF. The DNA for the CDR3 is TGTGCCAGCTCAGTACTTAGCGGGAGAGACTCCTACGAGCAGTACTTC. Full variable domain (outside the CDR3, taken from reference TRBV18 and TRBJ2-7): NAGVMQNPRHLVRRRGQEARLRCSPMKGHSHVYWYRQLPEEGLKFMVYLQKENIIDESGMPKERFSAEFPKEGPSILRIQQVVRGDSAAYFCASSVLSGRDSYEQYFGPGTRLTVT.